This T cell receptor beta chain is from a study of blood T cell repertoires in COVID-19. Across the study: In each case, the material was cDNA or gDNA derived from T cells, B-cell-depleted T cells, or PBMCs.

As handled by the study authors: Researchers report that nucleated cell counts were estimated from reference gene primer amplification. The protocol was immunoSEQ multiplex PCR, while the TCRdb copy is restricted to in-frame clones and leaves out a portion. V and J calls and clone size are given by that table; D and trimming were obtained from the DNA. The sample records over 100,000 clones, 75% to 90% being singletons. The germline CDR1 and CDR2 sequences are SEHNR and FQNEAQ (reference sequence). V was pared by 3 bases and J by 10 bases, with 7 bases of the junction left unmatched. The CDR3 spans 15 residues.

Sequenced material: peripheral blood. The source of this sequence is a woman aged 45-60 years with acute or convalescent COVID-19. The genes are TRBV7-9 and TRBJ1-6, with TRBD1 matching over 9 bases. For the CDR3, the DNA is TGTGCCAGCAGCTTGGGACAGGGCACGGGATCACCCCTCCACTTT. Protein product: CASSLGQGTGSPLHF.